The entry below gives a single TCR beta chain sequence along with its context. The clone's antigen remains unknown. This record belongs to a study of cytomegalovirus exposure and HLA in healthy donors (dated by TCRdb to about 2017). Some background on the complete study: An earlier analysis of approximately 550 of the donors reported about 250 Gb of sequence data and around 120 million unique TCR beta sequences from about 179 million T cells. Roughly 310 gigabases of sequencing data and tens of millions of unique TCR sequences were included in an early release covering about 700 HLA-typed donors. The genetic ancestry cluster associated with self-reported Caucasian donors included about 81% of the 300 to 400 genotyped donors. The study aimed to test whether cataloging public T cell receptors could reveal signatures of past pathogen exposure. Using immunosequencing, the study profiled T cell repertoires from about 620 subjects and related those repertoires to cytomegalovirus serostatus. A separate validation cohort of more than 100 different subjects was used in addition to the roughly 700-subject first cohort. To predict cytomegalovirus infection status, the study combined high-throughput TCR immunosequencing, statistical association of individual TCRs with disease status, and machine learning. A later analysis re-examined previously published TCR beta repertoires from around 670 donors and added high-resolution HLA genotyping to investigate patterns of TCR occurrence. Rather than drawing on any new phenotypic data, the later analysis identified candidate immune exposures from TCR beta sequences and the way those sequences occurred across donors. An earlier analysis of 587 of the donors used high-throughput TCR beta sequencing to judge whether each TCR beta V gene segment behaved as functional or pseudogenic. Donor age, sex, ethnicity and CMV serostatus were compiled together with the repertoire data. Genome-wide SNP genotypes for about 65% of the 666 donors were used in a later genetic analysis, which treated that subset as a discovery cohort. Every discovery cohort repertoire had been produced on one sequencing platform. HLA typing covered class I and class II loci at four-digit resolution. The number of typed donors differed by locus: roughly 629-630 for A, B, C, DRB1 and DQB1; approximately 540 for DQA1; some 610 for DPA1; and some 450 for DPB1. Several DR-DQ haplotypes were treated as single units for association and clustering because of strong linkage in the cohort. Among roughly 400 genotyped donors of the cohort, an average of approximately 240,000 unique TCR beta nucleotide sequences was sequenced per donor, of which about 18% were non-productive. What the study reported, not specific to this receptor: According to a later genetic analysis, donors in an Asian-associated ancestry cluster had fewer N-insertions in productive TCRs than the roughly 700-donor mean. The only immune exposure information available for the cohort was CMV serostatus. In a later analysis, HLA-associated TCR beta chains showed more clonal expansion and lower generation probabilities than non-associated chains that were equally common. In a later genetic analysis, a missense DCLRE1C variant was associated with V-gene and J-gene trimming of TCR beta chains, and the association was replicated in an independent cohort. Roughly uniform sequencing depth across donors was assumed in presence/absence analyses, although this assumption may not hold. The classifier was reported to diagnose cytomegalovirus status with high specificity and sensitivity in both the original and validation cohorts. Because HLA typing was unavailable for some donors at each locus, only the typed subset was used in association tests. A few of the identified cytomegalovirus-associated TCR beta chains were confirmed in vitro to be specific for cytomegalovirus antigens. A cluster of highly shared sequence variants was judged likely to be a technical artifact of the sequencing pipeline. Broadly in line with IMGT annotations, most TCR beta V segments showed up in productive rearrangements about 87% or about 30% of the time in an earlier analysis of approximately 600 of the donors. When HLA alleles, especially DR and DQ, strongly co-occurred, TCR associations were difficult to assign to individual alleles. The study gave a list of some 150 TCR beta chains associated with cytomegalovirus. A later analysis associated 16,951 TCR beta sequences with specific HLA alleles at a false discovery rate of 0.05. Most CMV-associated TCR beta chains appeared to be HLA-restricted in a later analysis, and the HLA associations seemed to be driven largely by CMV exposure. A further reported finding was that TCR beta sequences accurately predicted the HLA-A and HLA-B alleles for most subjects in the first cohort. The authors suggested that the approach could potentially be extended to other disease states and immunological phenotypes. Only TCR beta chains were sequenced in this cohort, and the absence of alpha or paired-chain data limited detectable features. Linkage disequilibrium might explain the correlated functional status among segregating V segments, but an unknown experimental factor could not be ruled out. Because counts were too low, more than 15 rarely observed V segments, including chromosome 9 orphons, were excluded from the earlier analysis of fewer than 650 of the donors. In a later analysis, the rate of TCR association differed among HLA loci, with DRB1 alleles having the most associated TCRs and HLA-C alleles having the fewest. Across donors, most TCR sequences were observed very rarely, whereas some public TCRs were present in many individuals. According to a later analysis, parvovirus B19, influenza, CMV and Epstein-Barr virus appeared linked to several top co-occurrence clusters.

The method was the immunoSEQ multiplex PCR assay. For the multiplex PCR, a mixture combining 60 forward primers for TCR Vbeta segments and 13 reverse primers for TCR Jbeta segments was used. The CDR3 region of rearranged TCR beta genes was amplified from genomic DNA with a multiplex PCR assay. On the Illumina HiSeq System, the amplified TCR beta libraries were sequenced as 87-base-pair reads. The study's own analysis went as follows. In a later analysis, approximately 74 million unique TCR beta chains were counted across the roughly 610 repertoires, and approximately 9.9 million of these chains were shared by at least two donors. To remove PCR and sequencing errors, raw reads were error-corrected and collapsed into unique sequences using a nearest-neighbor algorithm that merged closely related sequences. Alignment of CDR3 sequences to IMGT reference sequences was used to assign V, D and J gene segments. Each retained sequence needed at least a six-nucleotide match to both a V gene segment and a J gene segment. A rearrangement was called productive if the CDR3 had no stop codons and remained in frame with V and J, and every other rearrangement was called non-productive. CDR3 was defined by IMGT convention, running from the second conserved V-encoded cysteine to the conserved J-encoded phenylalanine. The earlier analysis of about 640 of the donors excluded any sequence lacking an unambiguous match to a single V gene segment. In an earlier analysis of around 600 of the donors, V segments were called functional above 56.7% productive rearrangements and were called segregating when the between-donor standard deviation exceeded 5%. To diagnose cytomegalovirus status from the catalog of TCR beta chain sequences, a statistical classification framework was built. V and J gene assignment, in a later analysis, came from comparing TCR nucleotide sequences with IMGT/GENE-DB human TR gene sequences. In a later analysis, CDR3 sequences and most-parsimonious VDJ recombination scenarios were assigned using the TCRdist pipeline. A later analysis defined each TCR beta chain by its CDR3 amino acid sequence plus V-gene family, and excluded reads lacking a unique V-gene family. As a way to deal with suspected cross-contamination and a sequencing artifact, a later analysis dropped 450 to 700 nucleotide sequences that were highly shared and had low generation probability. In a later analysis, a clonal expansion index was calculated for each public chain from normalized within-repertoire ranks of inferred template counts. In a later analysis, generation probabilities were computed with a VDJ recombination model fitted to out-of-frame rearrangements, and the resulting probabilities were checked against IGoR. A later analysis scored TCR-TCR, TCR-HLA and TCR-CMV co-occurrence with hypergeometric tests, applying a repertoire-size bias correction to TCR pairs. To estimate false discovery rates, a later analysis permuted the HLA or CMV assignments 20 times. In a later analysis, co-occurring TCRs were grouped with DBSCAN, and TCRdist sequence similarity was added when clustering was performed within HLA-allele-positive subsets. For co-occurrence clustering, repertoires with fewer than 30,000 or more than 120,000 public chains were excluded, along with four or five repertoires with anomalous nucleotide sharing. This immuneACCESS table, as held by TCRdb, lists in-frame sequences with V and J called but not all clones. Of the missing ones, under half trace to an unresolved V gene in checked studies; the others have no known cause. The V and J calls and clone size were taken over from that table, and D and trimming were inferred from the DNA. The table for this sample lists 96,000 or so clones. The ten largest clones represent about 6% of the sample.

The cohort was made up of 666 healthy bone marrow donors. At the time of sampling, all cohort members were nominally healthy, though unrecorded immune exposures were likely present. The donor tested CMV seropositive, placing the donor among the roughly 300 seropositive members of the cohort. A peripheral blood sample was collected from each donor, and TCR beta sequencing was performed on peripheral blood mononuclear cells. Genomic DNA extraction from the blood cell samples was performed with the Qiagen DNeasy Blood Extraction Kit. The TCR was taken from a girl aged 5 to 17 in good health and CMV-seropositive. Sequenced: PBMCs.

The nucleotides are TGTGCCAGCAGTCACAGGGTAGCTGAAGCTTTCTTT. Protein translation: CASSHRVAEAFF. In this chain, TRBV6-6 is recombined with TRBJ1-1; TRBD1 is a weak D gene call, 6 bases matching. Including the terminal cysteine and phenylalanine, the CDR3 comprises 12 residues. Only the CDR3 DNA stays, 36 bases, in frame from base 1. The junction shows trimming of 5 bases on V and 6 bases on J, plus 10 bases between the germline ends. CDR1 and CDR2, per the germline V gene (reference sequence), are MNHNY and SVGAGI.